Each of the 6 T cell receptor beta chains below was sequenced from the same sample in a study of blood T cell repertoires in COVID-19. Clones were sequenced by immunoSEQ multiplex PCR, and TCRdb holds only the in-frame ones, with some missing. Among about 200,000 clones, over 75% were seen once, and the ten largest hold more than 2.5%. The sample comprised peripheral blood. The receptor source for this set is a man aged 55 to 70 with acute or convalescent COVID-19.

This clone was picked up one time. V gene TRBV11-2 combines with J gene TRBJ2-7, with 7 bases identical to TRBD1. Germline lookup yields CDR1 SGHAT and CDR2 FQNNGV. This CDR3 spans 15 amino acids. J lost 3 bases, V lost 5 bases, and 10 bases had no gene match. The CDR3 region has the DNA TGTGCCAGCAGCCTAGTGGGACAGAATCTCTACGAGCAGTACTTC. It translates to CASSLVGQNLYEQYF.

The chain has TRBV27 and TRBJ2-6, with unresolved D. This CDR3 is 14 amino acids long. The germline V and J ends were trimmed by 0 bases and 2 bases, with 2 bases remaining between them. The germline gives CDR1 MNHEY, CDR2 SMNVEV (reference sequence). In nucleotides, the CDR3 is TGTGCCAGCAGTTTATCCACTGGGGCCAACGTCCTGACTTTC. Translating gives CASSLSTGANVLTF.

This chain links TRBV25-1 with TRBJ2-3, with 7 bases matching TRBD2. V shed 4 bases, J shed 5 bases, and the junction held 12 bases outside the gene matches. Germline assignment: CDR1 MGHDK and CDR2 SYGVNS. The CDR3 length is 16 residues. In nucleotides, the CDR3 is TGTGCCAGCAGTGGTCCAGGGCGGGGGAGGGGAGATACGCAGTATTTT. Encoded protein: CASSGPGRGRGDTQYF.

V and J are TRBV28 and TRBJ1-2; D is undetermined. Trimming took off 3 bases at V and 8 bases at J, with 7 bases between the two ends. CDR1 MDHEN and CDR2 SYDVKM come from the germline V gene. The CDR3 is made up of 11 amino acids. CDR3 in DNA: TGTGCCAGCAGTTTCCCTCTGGGCTACACCTTC. It codes for CASSFPLGYTF.

The rearrangement joins TRBV5-4 to TRBJ2-4, with 11 bases aligning to TRBD1. Germline CDR1 is SGHNT and CDR2 is YYREEE (reference sequence). The CDR3 is 14 amino acids. V shed 4 bases, J shed 5 bases, and the junction held 2 bases outside the gene matches. The CDR3 region is CASSEDRGQNIQYF. The CDR3 DNA follows: TGTGCCAGCAGCGAGGACAGGGGGCAAAACATTCAGTACTTC.

This clone has just one count. This sequence joins TRBV9 and TRBJ2-3; D unclear. This CDR3 contains 14 residues. V dropped 3 bases and J dropped 6 bases, with 14 bases sitting between them. Germline CDR1 and CDR2: SGDLS and YYNGEE. The CDR3 loop is CASSAQVSTDTQYF. Written as DNA, the CDR3 is TGTGCCAGCAGCGCCCAGGTTTCCACCGATACGCAGTATTTT.